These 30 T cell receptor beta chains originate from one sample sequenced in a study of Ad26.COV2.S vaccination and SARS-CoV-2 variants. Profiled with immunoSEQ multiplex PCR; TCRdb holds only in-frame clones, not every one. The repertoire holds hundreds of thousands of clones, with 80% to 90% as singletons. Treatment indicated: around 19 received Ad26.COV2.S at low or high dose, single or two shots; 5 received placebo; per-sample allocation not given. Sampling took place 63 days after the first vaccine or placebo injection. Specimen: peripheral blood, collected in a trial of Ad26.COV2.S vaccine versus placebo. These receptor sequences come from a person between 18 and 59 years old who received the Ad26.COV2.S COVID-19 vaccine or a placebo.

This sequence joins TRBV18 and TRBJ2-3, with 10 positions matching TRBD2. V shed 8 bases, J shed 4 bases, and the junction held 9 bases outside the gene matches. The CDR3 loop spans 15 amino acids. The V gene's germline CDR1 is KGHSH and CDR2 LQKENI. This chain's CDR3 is CASSVAGGDADTQYF. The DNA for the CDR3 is TGTGCCAGCAGCGTAGCGGGGGGTGATGCAGATACGCAGTATTTT.

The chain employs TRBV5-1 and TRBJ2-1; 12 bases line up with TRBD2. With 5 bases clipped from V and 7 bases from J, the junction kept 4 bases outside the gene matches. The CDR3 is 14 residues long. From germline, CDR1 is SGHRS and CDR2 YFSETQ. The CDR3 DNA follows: TGCGCCAGCAGTTGGCTAGCGGGGGGGAATGAGCAGTTCTTC. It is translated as CASSWLAGGNEQFF.

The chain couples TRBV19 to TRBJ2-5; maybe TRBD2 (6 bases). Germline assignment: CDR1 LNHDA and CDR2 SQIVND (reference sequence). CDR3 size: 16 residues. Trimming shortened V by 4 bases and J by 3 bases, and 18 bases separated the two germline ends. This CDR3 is CASSKGAGALEETQYF. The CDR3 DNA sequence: TGTGCCAGTAGTAAAGGAGCGGGCGCGCTGGAAGAGACCCAGTACTTC.

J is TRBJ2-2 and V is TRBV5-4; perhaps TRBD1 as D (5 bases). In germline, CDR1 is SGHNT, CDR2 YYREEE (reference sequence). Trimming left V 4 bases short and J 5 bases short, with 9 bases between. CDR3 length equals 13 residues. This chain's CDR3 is CASSPQGTGELFF. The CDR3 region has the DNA TGTGCCAGCAGCCCTCAGGGAACCGGGGAGCTGTTTTTT.

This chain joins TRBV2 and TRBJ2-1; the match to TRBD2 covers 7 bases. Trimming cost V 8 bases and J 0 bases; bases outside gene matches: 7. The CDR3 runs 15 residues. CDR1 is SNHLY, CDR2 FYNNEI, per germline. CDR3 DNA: TGTGCCAGCCCATCGCGGGAGATCTCCTACAATGAGCAGTTCTTC. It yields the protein CASPSREISYNEQFF.

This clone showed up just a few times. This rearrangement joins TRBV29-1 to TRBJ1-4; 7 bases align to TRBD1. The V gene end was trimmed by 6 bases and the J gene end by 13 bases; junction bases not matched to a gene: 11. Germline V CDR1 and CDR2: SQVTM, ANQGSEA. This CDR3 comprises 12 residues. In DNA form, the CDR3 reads TGCAGCGTCGCCCGACAGGGCATCGGACTGTTTTTT. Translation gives CSVARQGIGLFF.

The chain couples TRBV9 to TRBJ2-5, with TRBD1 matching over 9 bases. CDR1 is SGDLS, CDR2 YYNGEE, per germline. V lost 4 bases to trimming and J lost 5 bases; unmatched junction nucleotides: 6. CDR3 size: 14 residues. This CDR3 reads CASSPHRGPETQYF. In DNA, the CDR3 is TGTGCCAGCAGCCCTCACAGGGGGCCGGAGACCCAGTACTTC.

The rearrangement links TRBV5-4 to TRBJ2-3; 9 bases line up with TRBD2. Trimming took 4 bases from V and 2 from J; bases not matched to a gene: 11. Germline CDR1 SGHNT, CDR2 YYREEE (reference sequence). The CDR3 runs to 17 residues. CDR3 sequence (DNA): TGTGCCAGCAGCGGGGGGATAGCGGGGGAATACACAGATACGCAGTATTTT. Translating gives CASSGGIAGEYTDTQYF.

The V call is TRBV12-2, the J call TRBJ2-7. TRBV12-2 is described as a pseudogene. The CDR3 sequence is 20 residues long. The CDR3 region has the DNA TGTGCAAGTCGCCCCCCCGGCGCGCTGAGTCGGGGGCCTAGCTCCTACGAGCAGTACGTC. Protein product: CASRPPGALSRGPSSYEQYV.

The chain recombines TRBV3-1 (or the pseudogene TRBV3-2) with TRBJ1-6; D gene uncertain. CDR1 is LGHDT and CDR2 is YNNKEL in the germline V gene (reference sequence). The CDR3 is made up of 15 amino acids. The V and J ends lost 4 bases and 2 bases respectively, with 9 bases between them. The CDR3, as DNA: TGTGCCAGCAGCCCCGGTGGGGCCTATAATTCACCCCTCCACTTT. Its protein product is CASSPGGAYNSPLHF.

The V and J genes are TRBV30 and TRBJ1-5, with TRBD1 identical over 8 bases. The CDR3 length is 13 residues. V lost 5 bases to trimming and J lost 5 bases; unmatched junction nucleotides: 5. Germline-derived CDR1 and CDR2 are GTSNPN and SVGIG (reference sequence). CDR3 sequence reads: CAWSPDRDQPQHF. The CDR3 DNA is TGTGCCTGGTCCCCGGACAGGGATCAGCCCCAGCATTTT. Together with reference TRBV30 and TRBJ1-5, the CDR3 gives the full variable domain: SQTIHQWPATLVQPVGSPLSLECTVEGTSNPNLYWYRQAAGRGLQLLFYSVGIGQISSEVPQNLSASRPQDRQFILSSKKLLLSDSGFYLCAWSPDRDQPQHFGDGTRLSIL.

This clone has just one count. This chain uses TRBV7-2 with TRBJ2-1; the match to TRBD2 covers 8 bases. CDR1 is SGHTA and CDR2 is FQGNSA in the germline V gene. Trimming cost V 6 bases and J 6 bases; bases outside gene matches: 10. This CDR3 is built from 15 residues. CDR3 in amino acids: CASRLSGTRGNEQFF. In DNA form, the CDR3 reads TGTGCCAGCAGGCTTAGCGGGACCCGGGGCAATGAGCAGTTCTTC.

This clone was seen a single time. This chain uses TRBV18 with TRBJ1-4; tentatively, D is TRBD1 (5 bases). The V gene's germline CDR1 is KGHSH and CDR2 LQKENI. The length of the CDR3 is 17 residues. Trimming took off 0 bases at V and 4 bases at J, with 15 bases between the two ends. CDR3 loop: CASSPPSRRGYNEKLFF. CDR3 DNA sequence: TGTGCCAGCTCACCACCGTCCAGGAGGGGCTATAATGAAAAACTGTTTTTT.

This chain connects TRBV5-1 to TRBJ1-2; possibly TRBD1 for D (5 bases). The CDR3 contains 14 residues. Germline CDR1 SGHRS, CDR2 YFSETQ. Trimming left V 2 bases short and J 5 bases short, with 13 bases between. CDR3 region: CASSFGTYSYGYTF. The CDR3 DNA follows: TGCGCCAGCAGCTTCGGGACGTACTCATATGGCTACACCTTC.

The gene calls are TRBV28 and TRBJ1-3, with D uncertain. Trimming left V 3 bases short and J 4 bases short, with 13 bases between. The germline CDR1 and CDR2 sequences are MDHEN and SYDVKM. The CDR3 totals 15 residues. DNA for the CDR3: TGTGCCAGCAGTTTGATCGGGGAAACGGGAAACACCATATATTTT. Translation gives CASSLIGETGNTIYF.

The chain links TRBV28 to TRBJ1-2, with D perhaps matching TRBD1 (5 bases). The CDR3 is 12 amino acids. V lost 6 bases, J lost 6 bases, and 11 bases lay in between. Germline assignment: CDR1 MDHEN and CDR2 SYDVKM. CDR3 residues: CASRRGVDGYTF. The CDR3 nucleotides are TGTGCCAGCAGAAGGGGAGTGGATGGCTACACCTTC.

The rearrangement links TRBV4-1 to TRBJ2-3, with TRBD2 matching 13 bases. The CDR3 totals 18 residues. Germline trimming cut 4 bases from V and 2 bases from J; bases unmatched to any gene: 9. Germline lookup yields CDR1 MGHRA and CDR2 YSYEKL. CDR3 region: CASSLYPGLAGATDTQYF. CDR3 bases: TGCGCCAGCAGCCTTTATCCCGGACTAGCGGGGGCCACAGATACGCAGTATTTT.

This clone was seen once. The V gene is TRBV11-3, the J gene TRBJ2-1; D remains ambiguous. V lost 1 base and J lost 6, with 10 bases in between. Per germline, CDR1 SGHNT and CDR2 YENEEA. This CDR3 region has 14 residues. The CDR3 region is CASSLVSMANEQFF. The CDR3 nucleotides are TGTGCCAGCAGCTTAGTGTCTATGGCCAATGAGCAGTTCTTC.

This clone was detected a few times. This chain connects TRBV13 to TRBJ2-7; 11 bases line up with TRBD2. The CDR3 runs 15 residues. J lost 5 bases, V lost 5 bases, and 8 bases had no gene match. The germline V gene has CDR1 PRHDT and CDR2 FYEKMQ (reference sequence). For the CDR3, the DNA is TGTGCCAGCAGCAGTAGCGGGGGGGCCTCTCACGAGCAGTACTTC. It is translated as CASSSSGGASHEQYF.

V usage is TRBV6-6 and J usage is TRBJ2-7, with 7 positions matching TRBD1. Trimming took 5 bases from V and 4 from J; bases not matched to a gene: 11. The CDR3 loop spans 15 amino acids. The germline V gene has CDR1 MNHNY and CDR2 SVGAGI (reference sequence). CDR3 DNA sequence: TGTGCCAGCAGTCTTCCACAGGGGTGGGGATACGAGCAGTACTTC. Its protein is CASSLPQGWGYEQYF.

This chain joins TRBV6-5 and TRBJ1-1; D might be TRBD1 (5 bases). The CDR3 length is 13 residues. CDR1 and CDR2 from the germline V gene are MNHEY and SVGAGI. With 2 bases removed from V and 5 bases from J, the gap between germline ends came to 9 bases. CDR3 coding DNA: TGTGCCAGCAGTTACGGGGGTTTAACTGAAGCTTTCTTT. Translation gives CASSYGGLTEAFF.

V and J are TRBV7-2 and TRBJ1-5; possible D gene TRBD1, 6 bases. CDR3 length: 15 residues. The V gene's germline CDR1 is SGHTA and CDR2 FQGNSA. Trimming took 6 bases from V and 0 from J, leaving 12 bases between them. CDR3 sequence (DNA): TGTGCCAGCAGGTCCGGGACATATAGCAATCAGCCCCAGCATTTT. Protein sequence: CASRSGTYSNQPQHF.

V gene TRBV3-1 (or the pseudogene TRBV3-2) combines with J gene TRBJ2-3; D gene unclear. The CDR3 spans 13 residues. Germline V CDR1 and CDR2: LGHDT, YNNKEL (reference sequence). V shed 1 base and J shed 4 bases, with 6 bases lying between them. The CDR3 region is CASSQGIPDTQYF. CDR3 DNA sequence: TGTGCCAGCAGCCAAGGGATCCCAGATACGCAGTATTTT.

DNA for the CDR3: TGTGCCAGCAGCAGGACTAGCGCTAGCACAGATACGCAGTATTTT. As protein: CASSRTSASTDTQYF. This chain links TRBV5-4 with TRBJ2-3; 9 nucleotides agree with TRBD2. From germline, CDR1 is SGHNT and CDR2 YYREEE (reference sequence). The V and J ends lost 4 bases and 0 bases, in that order; junction bases with no gene match: 3. This CDR3 contains 15 residues.

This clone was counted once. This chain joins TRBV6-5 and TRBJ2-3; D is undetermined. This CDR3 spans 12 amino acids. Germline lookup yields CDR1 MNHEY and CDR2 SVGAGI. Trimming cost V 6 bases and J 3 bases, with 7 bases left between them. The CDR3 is CASRSSTDTQYF. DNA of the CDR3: TGTGCCAGCAGGTCTAGTACAGATACGCAGTATTTT.

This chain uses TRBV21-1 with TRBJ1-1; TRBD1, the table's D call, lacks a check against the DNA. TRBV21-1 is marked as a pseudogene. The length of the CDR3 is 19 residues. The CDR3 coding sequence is TGTGCCAGCAGCAAAGGCCGTTTTGTAAGACAGGGGGTGAACACTGAAGCTTTCTTT. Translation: CASSKGRFVRQGVNTEAFF.

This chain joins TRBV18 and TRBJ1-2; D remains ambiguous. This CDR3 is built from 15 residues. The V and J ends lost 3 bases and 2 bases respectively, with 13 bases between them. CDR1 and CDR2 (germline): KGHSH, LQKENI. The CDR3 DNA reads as TGTGCCAGCTCACCGAGACGAGACATCAACTATGGCTACACCTTC. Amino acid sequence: CASSPRRDINYGYTF.

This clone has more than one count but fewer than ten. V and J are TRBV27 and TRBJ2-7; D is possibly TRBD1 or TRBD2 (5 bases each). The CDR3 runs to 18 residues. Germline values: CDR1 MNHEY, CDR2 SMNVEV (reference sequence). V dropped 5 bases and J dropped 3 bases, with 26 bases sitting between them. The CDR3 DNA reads TGTGCCAGCAGTCGTTTACGGGCGGGCAGGGACGGAGACTACGAGCAGTACTTC. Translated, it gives CASSRLRAGRDGDYEQYF.

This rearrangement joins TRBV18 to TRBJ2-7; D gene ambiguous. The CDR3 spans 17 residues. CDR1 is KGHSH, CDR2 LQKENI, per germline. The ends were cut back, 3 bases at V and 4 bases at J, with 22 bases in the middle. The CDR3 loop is CASSPAPLDPPHYEQYF. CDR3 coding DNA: TGTGCCAGCTCACCTGCCCCGCTTGACCCACCACATTACGAGCAGTACTTC.

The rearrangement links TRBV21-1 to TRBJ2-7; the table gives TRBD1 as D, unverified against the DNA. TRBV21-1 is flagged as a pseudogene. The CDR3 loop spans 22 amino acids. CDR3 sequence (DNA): TGTGCCAGCAGCAAGGTCCGGACAGGAGATCACCGTAAACCTAAAAGCTCCTACGAGCAGTACGTC. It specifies CASSKVRTGDHRKPKSSYEQYV.